These T cell receptor beta chains were read from a single sample in a study of blood T cell repertoires in COVID-19. Measured with immunoSEQ multiplex PCR; TCRdb has only the in-frame clones, and not every one. The repertoire holds about 240,000 clones, with about 90% as singletons. Sequencing used PBMCs or T cells enriched from blood (not recorded which). Every receptor here comes from a middle-aged woman with acute COVID-19. Each CDR3 is given without its conserved first and last residue. The listing skips clone size in some rows; elsewhere it reads once, few, many or a size class.

size | V | CDR3
- | TRBV15 | ATSRDPPVTSYEQY
few | TRBV3-1/TRBV3-2 | ASSQRGYEQY
once | TRBV7-6 | ASSLDLSSYEQY
- | TRBV5-4 | ASSFGTGFDYGYT
- | TRBV2 | ASGQGDGYT
once | TRBV6-6 | ASRPGLAGYNEQF
- | TRBV6-1 | ASSEARIVQNQPQH
- | TRBV29-1 | SLTEAYNEQF
- | TRBV19 | ASSLREGLAGNTDTQY
- | TRBV10-3 | AISEYAANYGYT
- | TRBV9 | ASSVTGRVQETQY
- | TRBV11-3 | ASSSDGTGNEKLF
once | TRBV27 | ASSPDFGTSSLAQY
- | TRBV5-1 | ASSLSTYEQY
- | TRBV2 | ASSSGTSRVNTDTQY
- | TRBV2 | ASCLTGTGFQPQH
- | TRBV9 | ASSVEAGGSNEQF
- | TRBV19 | ASSISRRSSGANVLT
- | TRBV28 | ASSLGDRNNSPLH
few | TRBV5-1 | ASSQAQVNTEAF
- | TRBV7-6 | ASSQRQGAANEQF
- | TRBV19 | ASRTQTGSYNEQF
- | TRBV2 | ASRILQGASYEQY